Each of the 15 T cell receptor beta chains below was sequenced from the same sample in a study of T cells after yellow fever vaccination. TCRdb recomputed calls from the 5' RACE reads with MiXCR, one row per CDR3 protein. The data contain 400,000 to 650,000 distinct CDR3 sequences, 20% to 25% of them singletons. Sequences were derived from PBMCs, sampled less than 25 days after the first yellow fever vaccination. The source of these receptors is a man younger than 35 who received the YFV17D yellow fever vaccine.

This clonotype was detected a few times. The chain recombines TRBV6-2 or TRBV6-3 with TRBJ1-5; possibly TRBD1 for D (5 bases). V lost 8 bases, J lost 7 bases, and 15 bases lay in between. Per the germline V gene, CDR1 is MNHEY and CDR2 is SVGEGT. The CDR3 has 13 residues. This CDR3 reads CASGDHFRQPQHF. CDR3 DNA sequence: TGTGCCAGCGGGGACCACTTTAGGCAGCCCCAGCATTTT.

This clonotype occurred a few times. The gene calls are TRBV6-5 and TRBJ2-2; D is undetermined. Trimming shortened V by 4 bases and J by 6 bases, and 12 bases separated the two germline ends. Germline V gene sequence: CDR1 MNHEY, CDR2 SVGAGI. This CDR3 spans 14 amino acids. CDR3 bases: TGTGCCAGCAGTTCGACGTGGAGTGCCGGGGAGCTGTTTTTT. This sequence encodes CASSSTWSAGELFF.

The chain links TRBV7-9 to TRBJ1-2; 7 bases fit TRBD1. There are 13 residues in the CDR3. V was pared by 10 bases and J by 3 bases, with 8 bases of the junction left unmatched. CDR1 and CDR2 (germline): SEHNR, FQNEAQ (reference sequence). The CDR3 is CATQLGTDYGYTF. CDR3 coding DNA: TGTGCCACCCAGCTTGGGACAGACTATGGCTACACCTTC.

The genes are TRBV7-9 and TRBJ2-1; TRBD1 matches at 8 bases. The germline CDR1 and CDR2 sequences are SEHNR and FQNEAQ (reference sequence). The length of the CDR3 is 15 residues. Trimming at V came to 7 bases and at J to 2 bases, leaving 7 bases not matched to a gene. The chain's CDR3 is CASNIGQGPYNEQFF. The CDR3 DNA is TGTGCCAGCAACATAGGACAGGGTCCCTACAATGAGCAGTTCTTC.

This clonotype appeared a few times. V gene TRBV12-3 or TRBV12-4 combines with J gene TRBJ2-5, with D perhaps given as TRBD1 or TRBD2 (5 bases each). The CDR3 is 14 residues long. Trimming removed 8 bases from V and 4 bases from J, with 17 bases in between. In DNA form, the CDR3 reads TGTGCCAGCTCTCTCTTGGGGGTTCCAGAGACCCAGTACTTC. This gives the protein CASSLLGVPETQYF.

V is TRBV7-8 and J is TRBJ1-1; D is perhaps TRBD1 (6 bases). With 5 bases removed from V and 1 base from J, the gap between germline ends came to 14 bases. The CDR3 has 15 amino acids. Looked up from germline, CDR1 is SGHVS and CDR2 is FQNEAQ. The CDR3 sequence is CASSHRLQGNTEAFF. DNA of the CDR3: TGTGCCAGCAGCCATCGCCTACAGGGGAACACTGAAGCTTTCTTT. Variable domain in full (rest from reference TRBV7-8 and TRBJ1-1): GAGVSQSPRYKVAKRGQDVALRCDPISGHVSLFWYQQALGQGPEFLTYFQNEAQLDKSGLPSDRFFAERPEGSVSTLKIQRTQQEDSAVYLCASSHRLQGNTEAFFGQGTRLTVV.

The rearrangement uses TRBV9 and TRBJ1-2; maybe TRBD1 (5 bases). The V end lost 2 bases, the J end lost 8 bases, and 19 bases lay between the germline ends. Germline V gene sequence: CDR1 SGDLS, CDR2 YYNGEE. CDR3 length equals 15 residues. Here the CDR3 DNA reads TGTGCCAGCAGCGTTACCCCTAAGCCGGGGGGAGGCTACACCTTC. Its protein product is CASSVTPKPGGGYTF.

The chain has TRBV3-1 and TRBJ1-1; D uncertain. The CDR3 runs 11 residues. Per the germline V gene, CDR1 is LGHDT and CDR2 is YNNKEL (reference sequence). The V and J ends lost 8 bases and 2 bases respectively, with 6 bases between them. CDR3 in amino acids: CASVGNTEAFF. CDR3 in DNA: TGTGCCAGCGTGGGAAACACTGAAGCTTTCTTT.

The chain uses TRBV6-1 and TRBJ2-7; D is unclear. The CDR3 spans 16 residues. V was trimmed by 1 base and J by 0 bases, leaving 13 bases between them. In germline, CDR1 is MNHNS, CDR2 SASEGT. The CDR3 loop reads CASSEVLRRASYEQYF. CDR3 DNA sequence: TGTGCCAGCAGTGAAGTCCTGCGCCGGGCCTCCTACGAGCAGTACTTC.

Only a few counts were recorded for this clonotype. V usage is TRBV7-9 and J usage is TRBJ2-1; D possibly corresponds to TRBD2 (6 bases). V was clipped by 1 base and J by 2 bases, with 12 bases between them. CDR3 length equals 16 residues. CDR1 is SEHNR, CDR2 FQNEAQ, per germline (reference sequence). In DNA, the CDR3 is TGTGCCAGCAGCTTAGTCCGGGGGTCCCCCTACAATGAGCAGTTCTTC. Amino acids: CASSLVRGSPYNEQFF.

This clonotype was observed at least ten times. The gene calls are TRBV18 and TRBJ1-1; D remains ambiguous. V lost 0 bases to trimming and J lost 5 bases, with 16 bases between them. Germline lookup yields CDR1 KGHSH and CDR2 LQKENI. This CDR3 region has 16 residues. The CDR3 bases are TGTGCCAGCTCACCACCGTCGGTGGGTTTTCGGACTGAAGCTTTCTTT. Its translation is CASSPPSVGFRTEAFF.

This clonotype was observed many times. The J gene is TRBJ2-1, the V gene TRBV4-3; D gene uncertain. The germline V gene encodes CDR1 LGHNA and CDR2 YSLEER. Deletions cut 0 bases from V and 0 bases from J, with 9 bases between. This CDR3 is built from 16 residues. This chain's CDR3 is CASSQDSRSSYNEQFF. Written as DNA, the CDR3 is TGCGCCAGCAGCCAAGATTCTCGATCCTCCTACAATGAGCAGTTCTTC.

There are a few counts of this clonotype. The genes are TRBV15 and TRBJ2-5; D not resolved. Trimming removed 0 bases at V and 5 bases at J, with 7 bases between. In germline, CDR1 is LNHNV, CDR2 YYDKDF (reference sequence). The CDR3 consists of 13 residues. CDR3 in DNA: TGTGCCACCAGCAGAGATTATCGGGAGACCCAGTACTTC. Its protein product is CATSRDYRETQYF.

This clonotype showed up just a few times. The chain recombines TRBV3-1 with TRBJ1-1, with TRBD1 matching 8 bases. The CDR3 loop spans 15 amino acids. CDR1 is LGHDT and CDR2 is YNNKEL in the germline V gene (reference sequence). V shed 4 bases, J shed 5 bases, and the junction held 9 bases outside the gene matches. The CDR3 bases are TGTGCCAGCAGCCCCCGACAGGGGAGGACGACTGAAGCTTTCTTT. Translation gives CASSPRQGRTTEAFF.

To note about this clonotype: A junction end diverges from the germline sequence, so it may reflect a read error. The chain is built from TRBV4-1 and TRBJ2-3; 12 bases are shared with TRBD2. Germline V gene sequence: CDR1 MGHRA, CDR2 YSYEKL. The CDR3 contains 16 residues. CDR3 nucleotide sequence: TGCGCCAGCAGCCAAGCCGCTAGCGGGGGGGCGAATACGAAGTATTTT. This sequence encodes CASSQAASGGANTKYF.